A selection of T cell receptor beta chains follows, all from one sample in a study of beta chain features in type 1 diabetes. The table came from immunoSEQ multiplex PCR; TCRdb's copy has only in-frame clones and leaves some out. Altogether roughly 500,000 clones are present, roughly 11% being singletons, with the ten largest covering 0.045% to 0.06%. The sample comprised naive CD4+ T cells from blood. All receptors derive from a woman aged 18-29 years in good health. The CDR3 runs from the conserved cysteine through the conserved F or W. D genes are given only for firm matches. Clone size is shown for a subset of rows, as once, few, many or a class of expanded clone.

j_gene	v_gene	d_gene	abundance	CDR3aa	CDR3nt
TRBJ1-6	TRBV6-6	TRBD1	few	CASSELTGVDSPLHF	TGTGCCAGCAGCGAATTGACAGGGGTGGATTCACCCCTCCACTTT
TRBJ2-5	TRBV29-1	.	few	CSVEHDLDPYF	TGCAGCGTTGAACACGACCTTGACCCATACTTC
TRBJ2-1	TRBV5-1	.	.	CASSFDRYNEQFF	TGCGCCAGCAGCTTCGACAGATACAATGAGCAGTTCTTC
TRBJ1-4	TRBV6-6	TRBD1	few	CASSTGQGALEKLFF	TGTGCCAGCAGTACAGGACAGGGGGCGCTTGAAAAACTGTTTTTT
TRBJ1-4	TRBV7-6	TRBD1	.	CASSQDRESEKLFF	TGTGCCAGCAGCCAGGACAGGGAGAGCGAAAAACTGTTTTTT
TRBJ2-7	TRBV30	TRBD1	few	CAWSEGAAGRYEQYF	TGTGCCTGGAGTGAGGGGGCCGCCGGACGCTACGAGCAGTACTTC
TRBJ1-1	TRBV9	.	few	CASSAGTPENTEAFF	TGTGCCAGCAGCGCAGGGACACCGGAGAACACTGAAGCTTTCTTT
TRBJ2-3	TRBV5-4	TRBD2	.	CASSLAAGTYTDTQYF	TGTGCCAGCAGCTTGGCAGCGGGGACTTACACAGATACGCAGTATTTT
TRBJ2-6	TRBV5-1	.	few	CASSLIFSGANVLTF	TGCGCCAGCAGCTTGATTTTCTCTGGGGCCAACGTCCTGACTTTC
TRBJ1-2	TRBV2	TRBD1	.	CASSGWTGGGTF	TGTGCCAGCAGTGGATGGACAGGCGGTGGCACCTTC
TRBJ1-3	TRBV19	.	.	CASSMLPGANSGNTIYF	TGTGCCAGTAGTATGCTGCCAGGGGCGAACTCTGGAAACACCATATATTTT
TRBJ2-5	TRBV5-1	.	.	CASSFLGQETQYF	TGCGCCAGCAGCTTCCTGGGGCAAGAGACCCAGTACTTC
TRBJ2-4	TRBV29-1	TRBD1	many	CSVTIWTGPNIQYF	TGCAGCGTTACTATTTGGACAGGCCCGAACATTCAGTACTTC
TRBJ2-3	TRBV4-3	.	.	CASSPRRDLTDTQYF	TGCGCCAGCAGCCCCAGGAGGGATCTCACAGATACGCAGTATTTT
TRBJ1-4	TRBV6-5	.	.	CASSYSIGNEKLFF	TGTGCCAGCAGTTACTCGATCGGTAATGAAAAACTGTTTTTT
TRBJ1-1	TRBV30	.	.	CAWRDPRSGNTEAFF	TGTGCCTGGAGAGACCCCCGGTCGGGGAACACTGAAGCTTTCTTT
TRBJ2-7	TRBV7-2	TRBD2	.	CASSPIRTSLSGEQYF	TGTGCCAGCAGCCCCATACGGACTAGTTTATCGGGGGAGCAGTACTTC
TRBJ2-7	TRBV5-1	TRBD2	.	CASSLASGGSPYEQYF	TGCGCCAGCAGCTTGGCCTCGGGCGGGAGCCCCTACGAGCAGTACTTC
TRBJ1-5	TRBV2	.	.	CASSQQGWGNQPQHF	TGTGCCAGCAGCCAACAGGGATGGGGCAATCAGCCCCAGCATTTT
TRBJ2-2	TRBV30	.	many	CAWSVQYTGELFF	TGTGCCTGGAGTGTACAATATACCGGGGAGCTGTTTTTT
TRBJ2-1	TRBV5-4	.	few	CASSLPTSYNEQFF	TGTGCCAGCAGCTTACCGACCTCCTACAATGAGCAGTTCTTC
TRBJ2-2	TRBV18	.	.	CASSPAAANTGELFF	TGTGCCAGCTCACCGGCGGCTGCGAACACCGGGGAGCTGTTTTTT
TRBJ2-1	TRBV7-9	.	.	CASSPENLYNEQFF	TGTGCCAGCAGCCCCGAGAACTTGTACAATGAGCAGTTCTTC
TRBJ1-2	TRBV18	.	.	CASSLFEASSSYGYTF	TGTGCCAGCTCACTATTCGAGGCGTCTAGCAGTTATGGCTACACCTTC
TRBJ2-5	TRBV4-1	TRBD1	few	CASGRGRKETQYF	TGCGCCAGCGGCAGGGGGCGGAAGGAGACCCAGTACTTC
TRBJ2-3	TRBV2	.	few	CASSQQGGGTDTQYF	TGTGCCAGCAGTCAACAGGGTGGGGGGACAGATACGCAGTATTTT
TRBJ2-1	TRBV4-3	.	few	CASSQDRRGYNEQFF	TGCGCCAGCAGCCAAGACCGCAGGGGCTACAATGAGCAGTTCTTC
TRBJ2-3	TRBV18	TRBD2	few	CASSPRVRSVLAGSGTDTQYF	TGTGCCAGCTCACCGCGGGTACGTTCGGTACTAGCGGGTTCTGGCACAGATACGCAGTATTTT
TRBJ2-6	TRBV7-2	.	.	CARAVGIGANVLTF	TGTGCCCGGGCCGTGGGGATCGGGGCCAACGTCCTGACTTTC
TRBJ1-1	TRBV29-1	TRBD1	.	CSVGQGDTEAFF	TGCAGCGTTGGCCAGGGGGACACTGAAGCTTTCTTT
TRBJ2-7	TRBV29-1	.	few	CSVEDQLGSGEQYF	TGCAGCGTTGAAGATCAGTTAGGGTCTGGAGAGCAGTACTTC
TRBJ2-5	TRBV15	.	few	CATSRYQETQYF	TGTGCCACCAGCAGGTACCAAGAGACCCAGTACTTC
TRBJ2-7	TRBV7-2	.	.	CASSFGRVYEQYF	TGTGCCAGCAGCTTCGGCAGGGTCTACGAGCAGTACTTC
TRBJ2-3	TRBV5-1	.	few	CASSWTAGRASTDTQYF	TGCGCCAGCAGCTGGACTGCGGGGCGGGCTAGCACAGATACGCAGTATTTT
TRBJ2-3	TRBV5-1	TRBD2	few	CASSLGLVSTDTQYF	TGCGCCAGCAGCTTAGGACTAGTGTCCACAGATACGCAGTATTTT
TRBJ2-5	TRBV9	TRBD1	.	CASSRGQGETQYF	TGTGCCAGCAGCAGGGGACAGGGAGAGACCCAGTACTTC
TRBJ2-5	TRBV29-1	TRBD2	.	CSASLAEETQYF	TGCAGCGCCTCCCTAGCGGAAGAGACCCAGTACTTC
TRBJ1-3	TRBV30	.	few	CAWSTAGLNTIYF	TGTGCCTGGAGTACCGCAGGCTTAAACACCATATATTTT
TRBJ1-1	TRBV7-3	.	few	CASSLGGEMTEAFF	TGTGCCAGCAGCCTGGGTGGGGAGATGACTGAAGCTTTCTTT
TRBJ1-5	TRBV6-5	.	few	CASSPFGGQPQHF	TGTGCCAGCAGCCCGTTCGGGGGTCAGCCCCAGCATTTT
TRBJ2-3	TRBV7-2	.	few	CASSPGTPPMAQYF	TGTGCCAGCAGCCCCGGGACTCCACCGATGGCGCAGTATTTT
TRBJ2-3	TRBV29-1	TRBD2	.	CSVAYIAGGVTDTQYF	TGCAGCGTTGCGTATATAGCGGGGGGAGTCACAGATACGCAGTATTTT
TRBJ2-5	TRBV7-2	.	.	CASSSLTASRTQYF	TGTGCCAGCAGCTCCTTGACTGCCTCAAGGACCCAGTACTTC
TRBJ2-1	TRBV7-2	.	.	CASSLGGSFNNEQFF	TGTGCCAGCAGCTTAGGGGGCAGCTTCAACAATGAGCAGTTCTTC
TRBJ2-2	TRBV29-1	TRBD1	.	CSVPGQGNTGELFF	TGCAGCGTCCCGGGACAGGGGAACACCGGGGAGCTGTTTTTT